This is a list of T cell receptor beta chains from one sample in a study of cytomegalovirus exposure and HLA in healthy donors. The assay was immunoSEQ multiplex PCR, and TCRdb's table has in-frame clones only and misses some. The profile shows about 58,000 clones, roughly nine tenths of them singletons. Material: PBMCs. Source of these receptors: a man aged 18 to 29 in good health and CMV-seronegative. Both conserved end residues are part of each CDR3. Only part of the rows carry a size: once, few, many, or a class if the clone is expanded.

v_call: TRBV6-6
clone_size: NA
j_call: TRBJ2-3
cdr3_aa: CATAGASSTDTQYF

v_call: TRBV18
clone_size: NA
j_call: TRBJ1-1
cdr3_aa: CASSPDRNHLEAFF

v_call: TRBV5-6
clone_size: few
j_call: TRBJ2-7
cdr3_aa: CASSLVASAVSHEQYF

v_call: TRBV28
clone_size: NA
j_call: TRBJ2-7
cdr3_aa: CASSSGGTSGSRVRYF

v_call: TRBV7-6
clone_size: NA
j_call: TRBJ2-1
cdr3_aa: CASNHGDYYNEQFF

v_call: TRBV18
clone_size: once
j_call: TRBJ1-1
cdr3_aa: CASSLTGQNTEAFF

v_call: TRBV6-5
clone_size: NA
j_call: TRBJ2-6
cdr3_aa: CASRGELGANVLTF

v_call: TRBV27
clone_size: once
j_call: TRBJ1-1
cdr3_aa: CASSPYGQGVVSTEAFF

v_call: TRBV6-5
clone_size: NA
j_call: TRBJ1-1
cdr3_aa: CASSYRRQGYTEAFF

v_call: TRBV18
clone_size: NA
j_call: TRBJ1-2
cdr3_aa: CASSYLARETNYGYTF